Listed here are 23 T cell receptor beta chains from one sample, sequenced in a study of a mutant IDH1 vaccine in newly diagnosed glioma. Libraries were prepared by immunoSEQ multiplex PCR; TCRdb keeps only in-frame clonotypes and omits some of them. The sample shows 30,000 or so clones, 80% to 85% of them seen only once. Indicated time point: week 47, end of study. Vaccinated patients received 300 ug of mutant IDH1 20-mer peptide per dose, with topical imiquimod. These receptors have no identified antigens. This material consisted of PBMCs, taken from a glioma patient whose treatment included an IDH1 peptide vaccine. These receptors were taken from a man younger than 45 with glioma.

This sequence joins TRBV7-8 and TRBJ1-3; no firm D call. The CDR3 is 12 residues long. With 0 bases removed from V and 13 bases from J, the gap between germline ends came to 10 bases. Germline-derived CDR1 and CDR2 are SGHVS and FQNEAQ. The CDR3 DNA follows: TGTGCCAGCAGCTTAGCAGAAGGCCCTATATATTTT. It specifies CASSLAEGPIYF.

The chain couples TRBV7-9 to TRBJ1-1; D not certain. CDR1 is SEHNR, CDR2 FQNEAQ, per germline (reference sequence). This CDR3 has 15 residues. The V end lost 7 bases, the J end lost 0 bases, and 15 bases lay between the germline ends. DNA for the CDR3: TGTGCCAGCACCCATAAGGACGGTTTGAACACTGAAGCTTTCTTT. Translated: CASTHKDGLNTEAFF.

Here the CDR3 reads CASSPRALYNEQFF. In DNA, the CDR3 is TGTGCCAGCTCACCACGGGCCCTCTACAATGAGCAGTTCTTC. J is TRBJ2-1 and V is TRBV18; D gene unclear. The CDR3 runs to 14 residues. Trimming took off 1 base at V and 3 bases at J, with 7 bases between the two ends. Germline lookup yields CDR1 KGHSH and CDR2 LQKENI.

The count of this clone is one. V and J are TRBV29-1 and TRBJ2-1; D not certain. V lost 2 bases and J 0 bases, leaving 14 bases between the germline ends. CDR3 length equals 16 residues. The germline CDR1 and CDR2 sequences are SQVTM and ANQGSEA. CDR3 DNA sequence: TGCAGCGTTGAACTCGACCCTCCCAGCTCCTACAATGAGCAGTTCTTC. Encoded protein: CSVELDPPSSYNEQFF.

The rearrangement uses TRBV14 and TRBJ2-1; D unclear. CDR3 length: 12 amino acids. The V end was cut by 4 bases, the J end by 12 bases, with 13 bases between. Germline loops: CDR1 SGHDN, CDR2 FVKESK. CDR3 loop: CASSPQSRVQFF. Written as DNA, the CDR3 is TGTGCCAGCAGCCCCCAATCTAGGGTGCAGTTCTTC.

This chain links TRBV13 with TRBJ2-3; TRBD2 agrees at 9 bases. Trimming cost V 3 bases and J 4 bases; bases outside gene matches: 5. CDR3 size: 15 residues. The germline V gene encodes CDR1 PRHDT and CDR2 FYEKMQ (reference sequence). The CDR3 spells CASSFLRGGSDTQYF. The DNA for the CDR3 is TGTGCCAGCAGCTTTTTGCGGGGGGGGTCAGATACGCAGTATTTT.

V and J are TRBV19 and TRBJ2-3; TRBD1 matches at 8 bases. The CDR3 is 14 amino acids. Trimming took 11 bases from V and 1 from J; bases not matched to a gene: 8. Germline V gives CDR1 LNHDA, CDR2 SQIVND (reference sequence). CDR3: CASNPRGRTDTQYF. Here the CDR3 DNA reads TGTGCCTCTAACCCCAGGGGGCGCACAGATACGCAGTATTTT.

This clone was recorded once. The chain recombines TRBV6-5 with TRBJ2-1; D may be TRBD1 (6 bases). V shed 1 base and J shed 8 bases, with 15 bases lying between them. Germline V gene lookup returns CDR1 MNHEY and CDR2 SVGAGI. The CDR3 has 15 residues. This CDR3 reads CASSYFQGSEYEQFF. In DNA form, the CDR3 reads TGTGCCAGCAGTTACTTCCAGGGGAGCGAGTATGAGCAGTTCTTC.

CDR3 bases: TGTGCCAGCAGTGAAGGTATCAGTAGCAATCAGCCCCAGCATTTT. Protein product: CASSEGISSNQPQHF. The genes are TRBV2 and TRBJ1-5; D gene ambiguous. The CDR3 runs to 15 residues. Between the trimmed V and J ends, which lost 1 base and 0 bases, there was a span of 7 bases. The germline V gene has CDR1 SNHLY and CDR2 FYNNEI.

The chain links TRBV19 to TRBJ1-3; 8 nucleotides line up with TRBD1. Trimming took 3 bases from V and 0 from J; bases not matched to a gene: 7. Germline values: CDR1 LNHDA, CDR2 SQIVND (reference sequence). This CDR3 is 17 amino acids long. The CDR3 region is CASSIGTGGYSGNTIYF. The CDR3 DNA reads TGTGCCAGTAGTATTGGGACAGGCGGTTACTCTGGAAACACCATATATTTT.

The CDR3 DNA is TGCAGCGTTGAATCCACGGACAGGGCTAACTATGGCTACACCTTC. Translated: CSVESTDRANYGYTF. J is TRBJ1-2 and V is TRBV29-1, with 8 bases aligning to TRBD1. There are 15 residues in the CDR3. Germline lookup yields CDR1 SQVTM and CDR2 ANQGSEA. The junction had 5 bases not matched to a gene; V was cut back by 2 bases and J by 0 bases.

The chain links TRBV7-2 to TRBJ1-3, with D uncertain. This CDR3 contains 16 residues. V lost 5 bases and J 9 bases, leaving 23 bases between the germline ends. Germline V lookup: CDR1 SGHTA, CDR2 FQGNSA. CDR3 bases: TGTGCCAGCAGCAGAAAAGTCCCAGATATACCGGGCACCATATATTTT. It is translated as CASSRKVPDIPGTIYF.

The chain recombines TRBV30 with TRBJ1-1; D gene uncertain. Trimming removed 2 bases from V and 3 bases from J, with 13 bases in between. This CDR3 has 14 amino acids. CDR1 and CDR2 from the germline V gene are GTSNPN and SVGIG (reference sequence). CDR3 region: CAWSLRLEDTEAFF. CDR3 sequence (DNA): TGTGCCTGGAGTCTACGGCTTGAGGACACTGAAGCTTTCTTT. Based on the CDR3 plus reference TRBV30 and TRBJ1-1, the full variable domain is SQTIHQWPATLVQPVGSPLSLECTVEGTSNPNLYWYRQAAGRGLQLLFYSVGIGQISSEVPQNLSASRPQDRQFILSSKKLLLSDSGFYLCAWSLRLEDTEAFFGQGTRLTVV.

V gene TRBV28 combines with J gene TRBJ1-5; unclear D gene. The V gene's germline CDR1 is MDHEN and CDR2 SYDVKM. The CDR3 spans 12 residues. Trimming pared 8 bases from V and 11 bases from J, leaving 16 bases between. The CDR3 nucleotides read TGTGCCAGCTATGATTCTATGCGGGCCCAGCATTTT. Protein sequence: CASYDSMRAQHF.

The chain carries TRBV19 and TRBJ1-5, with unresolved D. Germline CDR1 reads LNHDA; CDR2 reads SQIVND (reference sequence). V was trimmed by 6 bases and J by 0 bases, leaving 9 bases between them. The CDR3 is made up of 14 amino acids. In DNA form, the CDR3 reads TGTGCCAGTAGGACGGACGGTAGCAATCAGCCCCAGCATTTT. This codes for CASRTDGSNQPQHF.

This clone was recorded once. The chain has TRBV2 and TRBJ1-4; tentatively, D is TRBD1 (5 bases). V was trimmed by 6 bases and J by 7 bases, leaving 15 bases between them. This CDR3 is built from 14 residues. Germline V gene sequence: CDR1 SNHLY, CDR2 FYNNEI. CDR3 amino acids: CASSAGNSGEKLFF. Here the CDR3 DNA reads TGTGCCAGCAGCGCAGGGAATTCAGGTGAAAAACTGTTTTTT.

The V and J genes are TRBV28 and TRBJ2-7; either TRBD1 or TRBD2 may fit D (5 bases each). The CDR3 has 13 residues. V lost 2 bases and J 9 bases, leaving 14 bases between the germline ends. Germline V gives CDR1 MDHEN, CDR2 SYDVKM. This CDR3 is CASSLSRGGGQYF. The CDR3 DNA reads TGTGCCAGCAGTTTAAGCCGGGGTGGGGGGCAGTACTTC.

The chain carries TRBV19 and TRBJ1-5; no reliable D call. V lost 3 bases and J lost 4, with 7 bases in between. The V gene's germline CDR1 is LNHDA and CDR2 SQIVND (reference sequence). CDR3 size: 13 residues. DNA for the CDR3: TGTGCCAGTAGTATTTCCACGAATCAGCCCCAGCATTTT. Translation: CASSISTNQPQHF.

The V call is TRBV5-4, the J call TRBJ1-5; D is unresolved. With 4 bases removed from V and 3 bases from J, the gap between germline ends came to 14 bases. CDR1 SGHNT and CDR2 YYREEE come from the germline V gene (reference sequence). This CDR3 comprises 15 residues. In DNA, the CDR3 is TGTGCCAGCAGCGGGAGTGGGGAAAACAATCAGCCCCAGCATTTT. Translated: CASSGSGENNQPQHF.

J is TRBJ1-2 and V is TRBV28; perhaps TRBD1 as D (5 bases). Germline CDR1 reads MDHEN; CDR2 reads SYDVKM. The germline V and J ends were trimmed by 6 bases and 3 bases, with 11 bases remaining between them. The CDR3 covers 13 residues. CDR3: CASRTTVDYGYTF. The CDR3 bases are TGTGCCAGCAGAACGACAGTTGACTATGGCTACACCTTC.

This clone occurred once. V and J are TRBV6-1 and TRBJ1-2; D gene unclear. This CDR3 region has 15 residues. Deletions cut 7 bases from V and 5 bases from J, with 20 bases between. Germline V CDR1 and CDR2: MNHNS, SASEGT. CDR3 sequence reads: CASTSERGRSYGYTF. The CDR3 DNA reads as TGTGCCAGCACCAGTGAACGAGGACGGAGTTATGGCTACACCTTC.

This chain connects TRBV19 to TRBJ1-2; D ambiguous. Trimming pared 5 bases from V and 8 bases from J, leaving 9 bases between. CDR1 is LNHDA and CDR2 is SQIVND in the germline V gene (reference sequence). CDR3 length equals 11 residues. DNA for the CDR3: TGTGCCAGTAGTCCAGGCGTCGGCTACACCTTC. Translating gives CASSPGVGYTF. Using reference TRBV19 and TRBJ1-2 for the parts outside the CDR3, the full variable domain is DGGITQSPKYLFRKEGQNVTLSCEQNLNHDAMYWYRQDPGQGLRLIYYSQIVNDFQKGDIAEGYSVSREKKESFPLTVTSAQKNPTAFYLCASSPGVGYTFGSGTRLTVV.

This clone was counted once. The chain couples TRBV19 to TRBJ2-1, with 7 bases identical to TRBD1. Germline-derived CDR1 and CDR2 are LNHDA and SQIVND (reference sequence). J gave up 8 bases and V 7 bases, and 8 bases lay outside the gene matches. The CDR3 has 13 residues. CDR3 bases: TGTGCCAGTAATCCGGGACAGAGGGATGAGCAGTTCTTC. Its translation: CASNPGQRDEQFF.